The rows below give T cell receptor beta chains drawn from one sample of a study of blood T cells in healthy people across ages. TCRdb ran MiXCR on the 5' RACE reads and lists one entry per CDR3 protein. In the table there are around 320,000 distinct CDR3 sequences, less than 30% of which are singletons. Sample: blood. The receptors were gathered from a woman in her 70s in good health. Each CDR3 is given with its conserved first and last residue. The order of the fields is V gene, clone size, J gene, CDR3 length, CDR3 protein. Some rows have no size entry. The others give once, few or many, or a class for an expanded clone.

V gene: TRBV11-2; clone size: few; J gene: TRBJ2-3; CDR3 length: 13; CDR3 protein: CASSLGGLAGADF
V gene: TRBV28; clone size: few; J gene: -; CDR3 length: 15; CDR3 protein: CASSLRAARSYEQYF
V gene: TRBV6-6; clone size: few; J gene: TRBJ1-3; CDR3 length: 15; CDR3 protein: CASSQDRNTGNTIYF
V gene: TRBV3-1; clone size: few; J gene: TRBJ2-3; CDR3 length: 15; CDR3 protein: CASSLTGTHTDTQYF
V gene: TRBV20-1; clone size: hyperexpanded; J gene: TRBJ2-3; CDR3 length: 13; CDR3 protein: CRGGGVSTDTQYF
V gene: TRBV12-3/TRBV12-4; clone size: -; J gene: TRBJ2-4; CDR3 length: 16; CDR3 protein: CASSPSTSPTQRIQYF
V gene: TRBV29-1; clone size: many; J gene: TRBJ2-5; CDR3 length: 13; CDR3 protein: CSVERNYGETQYF
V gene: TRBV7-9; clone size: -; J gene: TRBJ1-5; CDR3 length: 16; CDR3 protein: CASSSGTGLGNQPQHF
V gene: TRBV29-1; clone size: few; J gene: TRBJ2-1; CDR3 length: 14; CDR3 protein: CSVTLGPMGNEQFF
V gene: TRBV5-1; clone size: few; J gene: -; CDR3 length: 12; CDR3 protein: CASSLKGGEQYF
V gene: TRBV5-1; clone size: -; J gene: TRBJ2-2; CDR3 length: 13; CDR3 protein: CASSFTVTGELFF
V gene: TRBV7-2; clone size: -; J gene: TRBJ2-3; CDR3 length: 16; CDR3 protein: CASSLGLAGGPDTQYF
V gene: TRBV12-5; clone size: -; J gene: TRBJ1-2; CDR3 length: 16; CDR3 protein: CASGLVPLPLRYGYTF
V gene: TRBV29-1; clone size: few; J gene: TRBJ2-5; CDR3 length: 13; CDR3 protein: CSGGTSLFGTQYF
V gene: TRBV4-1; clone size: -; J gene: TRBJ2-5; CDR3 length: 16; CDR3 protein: CASSQELAGVGETQYF
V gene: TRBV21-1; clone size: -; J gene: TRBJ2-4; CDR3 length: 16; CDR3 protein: CASSKESEQKWNIQYF
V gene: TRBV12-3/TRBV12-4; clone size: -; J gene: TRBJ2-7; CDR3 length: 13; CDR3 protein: CASSRDQRYEQYF
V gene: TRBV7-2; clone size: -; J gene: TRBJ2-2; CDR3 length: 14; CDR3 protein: CASSPQANTGELFF
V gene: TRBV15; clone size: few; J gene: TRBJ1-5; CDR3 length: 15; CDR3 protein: CATSLDRRDNQPQHF
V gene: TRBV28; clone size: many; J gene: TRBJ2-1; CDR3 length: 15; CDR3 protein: CASSPTSGSYNEQFF
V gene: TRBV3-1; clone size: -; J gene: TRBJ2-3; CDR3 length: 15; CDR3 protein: CASSQDALHTDTQYF
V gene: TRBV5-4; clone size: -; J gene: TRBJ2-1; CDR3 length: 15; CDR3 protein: CASSSGAGVYNEQFF
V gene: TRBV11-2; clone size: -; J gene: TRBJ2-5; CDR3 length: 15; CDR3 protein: CASSFSPGVKETQYF
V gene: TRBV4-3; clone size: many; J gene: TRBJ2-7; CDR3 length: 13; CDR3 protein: CASSTSGRSEQYF
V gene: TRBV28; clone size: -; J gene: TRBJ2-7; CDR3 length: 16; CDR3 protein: CASSFSSRAGVYEQYF
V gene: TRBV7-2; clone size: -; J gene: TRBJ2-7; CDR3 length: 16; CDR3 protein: CASSLATTGFPYEQYF
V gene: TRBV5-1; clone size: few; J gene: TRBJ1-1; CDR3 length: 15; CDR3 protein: CASNGEGITDTEAFF
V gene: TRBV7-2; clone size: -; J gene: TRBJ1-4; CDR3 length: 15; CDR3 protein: CASSVRQGTNEKLFF